The T cell receptor (beta chain) under discussion was sequenced for a study of beta chain features in type 1 diabetes. Overall study context: Researchers looked at about 110 million sorted cells across all samples.

Turning to this clone: The antigen is not known.

The V and J ends lost 7 bases and 6 bases respectively, with 15 bases between them. The CDR3 extends over 13 amino acids. Per germline, CDR1 SEHNR and CDR2 FQNEAQ (reference sequence). Expressed TCRB transcripts were sequenced, since all the RNA that had been isolated was reverse transcribed. Sequencing used immunoSEQ multiplex PCR; TCRdb keeps in-frame clones, though not all of them. The data hold roughly 100,000 clones, with roughly 28% observed a single time. Broader study findings: Patients with Type 1 diabetes showed moderately but significantly shorter TCRB CDR3s in all four CD4+ subsets.

The V call is TRBV7-9, the J call TRBJ1-1; no clear D gene. Input material: central memory CD4+ T cells from blood. The TCR was taken from a woman in her late teens or twenties with type 1 diabetes. Here the CDR3 reads CASMRGRGAEAFF. The CDR3 DNA is TGTGCCAGCATGCGGGGAAGAGGCGCTGAAGCTTTCTTT.